This TCR beta chain was recovered during a study of CD8+CD57+ T cells in acquired aplastic anemia. About the research overall: CD4+ and CD8+ cells, once sorted, gave DNA averaging roughly 3.2 ug.

Profiling of TCR beta VDJ combinations and CDR3 sequences used genomic DNA as template. TCRdb fed the reads into MiXCR, producing one record per CDR3 protein. The profile shows approximately 260,000 distinct CDR3 sequences, around 82% of them singletons. General study points: A significant difference in CD8+ Simpson's diversity between patients and controls was not found. Overlapping CD8+ CDR3 repertoires of patients and controls contained twenty-nine shared sequences.

CDR3 length: 15 amino acids. Trimming took off 0 bases at V and 3 bases at J, with 12 bases between the two ends. Germline CDR1 and CDR2: SGHNT and YENEEA. Patients included in sequencing had previously demonstrated CD8+CD57+ cell expansion by flow cytometry. In its sample, this clonotype was seen a few times. The antigen remains undetermined. The specimen was sorted CD4+, CD8+, or CD8+CD57+ T cells (not recorded which) from PBMCs. This clonotype was sampled from a human donor with aplastic anemia. This rearrangement joins TRBV11-3 to TRBJ2-7; D might be TRBD1 or TRBD2, each matching 5 bases. The CDR3 spells CASSLDLTDYYEQYV. The CDR3 DNA sequence: TGTGCCAGCAGCTTAGATCTGACAGACTACTACGAGCAGTACGTC.